This record looks at one TCR beta chain sequence and its context. Its specificity is not known. The protocol was immunoSEQ multiplex PCR, while the TCRdb copy is restricted to in-frame clones and leaves out a portion. The table records over 30,000 clones, 79% of them present only once. The data were obtained in a study of OX40 agonist ivuxolimab in advanced cancers. Turning to the study itself: Ivuxolimab, an agonist antibody against OX40 (CD134), was given to patients. Patients achieving partial responses numbered three: one hepatocellular carcinoma case and two cutaneous melanoma cases. While on treatment, patients had intravenous ivuxolimab at 0.01 to 10 mg/kg every 2 weeks. Points from the study as a whole: At 0.1 to 3.0 mg/kg, CD4+ and CD8+ blood T cells expanded clonally by week 6.

Trimming pared 6 bases from V and 7 bases from J, leaving 14 bases between. The length of the CDR3 is 14 residues. Germline V lookup: CDR1 SGHNT, CDR2 YYREEE (reference sequence). The clonotype was recovered from an adult with an advanced solid tumor such as melanoma, head and neck, liver or kidney cancer. V and J are TRBV5-4 and TRBJ1-6, with a weak D call TRBD1 (5 bases). This specimen was CD4+ or CD8+ T cells sorted from blood, taken in a trial of the OX40 agonist ivuxolimab. CDR3 sequence reads: CASNRGNRNSPLHF. CDR3 DNA sequence: TGTGCCAGCAACCGGGGGAATCGAAATTCACCCCTCCACTTT.